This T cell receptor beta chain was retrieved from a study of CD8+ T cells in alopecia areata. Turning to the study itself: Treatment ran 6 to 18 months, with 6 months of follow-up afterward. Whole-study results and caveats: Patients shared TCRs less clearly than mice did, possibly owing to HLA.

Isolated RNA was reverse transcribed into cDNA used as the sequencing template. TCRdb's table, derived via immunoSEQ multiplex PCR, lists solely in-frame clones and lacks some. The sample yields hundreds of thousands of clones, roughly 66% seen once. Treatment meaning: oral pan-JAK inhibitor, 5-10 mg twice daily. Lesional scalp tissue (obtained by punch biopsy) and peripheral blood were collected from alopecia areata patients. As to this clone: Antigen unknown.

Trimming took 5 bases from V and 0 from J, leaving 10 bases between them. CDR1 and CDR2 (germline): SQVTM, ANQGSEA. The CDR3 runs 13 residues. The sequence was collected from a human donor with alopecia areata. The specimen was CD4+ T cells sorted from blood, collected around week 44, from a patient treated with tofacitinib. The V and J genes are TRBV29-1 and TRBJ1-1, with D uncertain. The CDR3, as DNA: TGCAGCGTTCTACTCACCATGAACACTGAAGCTTTCTTT. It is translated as CSVLLTMNTEAFF. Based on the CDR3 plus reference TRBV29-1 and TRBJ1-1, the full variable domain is SAVISQKPSRDICQRGTSLTIQCQVDSQVTMMFWYRQQPGQSLTLIATANQGSEATYESGFVIDKFPISRPNLTFSTLTVSNMSPEDSSIYLCSVLLTMNTEAFFGQGTRLTVV.